This T cell receptor (beta chain) was documented in a study of breast tumors, draining lymph nodes, adjacent tissues listed by TCRdb under 2016. Notes on the research overall: The study compared TCR beta repertoires across tumor, adjacent nontumor tissue and axillary lymph nodes from breast cancer patients. The study aimed to assess the relationships and possible T-cell exchange between tumor, surrounding tissue and draining lymph node repertoires in human breast cancer.

Adjacent samples consisted of nontumor breast tissue surrounding the tumor. Reads for this sample came from an Illumina HiSeq 2000. Multiplex PCR amplification was used to generate the TCR beta chain libraries. The amplified TCR beta chain products were analyzed by high-throughput sequencing. TCRdb itself trimmed the public reads at Q25 with fastp, ran MiXCR and retained productive beta chains. Each entry merges the rows of one CDR3 protein and shows their most common DNA and genes. The sample profile shows fewer than 25,000 distinct CDR3 sequences; 60% to 75% of them were found once. Less than 25% of the sample is taken by the ten largest. Here is what the overall study found, with its caveats: The study presented the conclusion that tumor T cells originate in lymph nodes as consistent with a hypothesis, not as something directly demonstrated. The data were judged consistent with most tumor T cells deriving from the lymph node and then expanding within tumor tissue. Tumor T-cell repertoires showed less diversity than lymph node repertoires and more diversity than nontumor tissue repertoires, and tumor T-cell repertoires showed preferential V and J gene usage. Tumor and nontumor tissue repertoires were found to be significantly more similar in luminal-like than in basal-like breast cancer.

Concerning this clonotype: No antigen is known for it. No much larger clone exists at a distance of one base, and base qualities are not known.

From the cysteine through the phenylalanine, the CDR3 covers 16 amino acids. Of all the DNA, just the CDR3 is kept, 48 bases in frame from base 1. Between the V and J ends, shortened by 0 bases and 2 bases respectively, the junction contains 9 bases. The germline V gene yields SGDLS for CDR1 and YYNGEE for CDR2. The clonotype originates from a female donor with breast cancer. Some clones in this sample may be carry-over from other donors' samples. The sample comprised tumor-adjacent breast tissue. This chain joins TRBV9 to TRBJ2-6; the D gene is unclear. The nucleotides read TGTGCCAGCAGCGTAGATGTGGGGACTGGGGCCAACGTCCTGACTTTC. This translates into CASSVDVGTGANVLTF.